These 27 T cell receptor beta chains share one sample of origin, sequenced in a study of T-cell reconstitution after alpha-beta-depleted transplantation in children. The library targeted TCRbeta and was prepared with unique molecular identifiers. TCRdb re-called the PCR reads through MiXCR, storing one row per CDR3 protein. There are about 600,000 distinct CDR3 sequences in the sample; roughly a tenth occur only once, and about 4.2% lies in the top ten. Sequencing was performed on PBMCs from the stem cell graft donor, taken from the stem cell graft. The receptors shown here come from a human donor who donated a stem cell graft to a child with acute myeloid leukemia.

Many counts were recorded for this clonotype. The CDR3 DNA sequence: TGCAGTGCCTACGGGACTCCCGATAGCACAGATACGCAGTATTTT. Its protein product is CSAYGTPDSTDTQYF. The chain uses TRBV20-1 and TRBJ2-3, with a possible D match to TRBD2 (6 bases). V was cut by 6 bases and J by 0 bases, with 16 bases left in between. This CDR3 region has 15 residues. Germline values: CDR1 DFQATT, CDR2 SNEGSKA (reference sequence).

The V gene is TRBV2, the J gene TRBJ1-1; 7 bases are shared with TRBD1. V lost 8 bases to trimming and J lost 0 bases; unmatched junction nucleotides: 12. CDR1 and CDR2 from the germline V gene are SNHLY and FYNNEI. This CDR3 comprises 16 residues. For the CDR3, the DNA is TGTGCCAGCGCAATTGAACCGGGACAGCTGAACACTGAAGCTTTCTTT. Protein: CASAIEPGQLNTEAFF.

This chain links TRBV5-1 with TRBJ2-1; D assignment may be TRBD1 or TRBD2 (5 bases each). Trimming shortened V by 5 bases and J by 0 bases, and 12 bases separated the two germline ends. There are 15 residues in the CDR3. CDR1 SGHRS and CDR2 YFSETQ come from the germline V gene. CDR3 sequence reads: CASRKSGTSYNEQFF. The CDR3, as DNA: TGCGCCAGCAGAAAATCAGGGACCTCCTACAATGAGCAGTTCTTC.

A few counts support this clonotype. The gene calls are TRBV28 and TRBJ2-2; D is possibly TRBD1 (6 bases). The V and J ends lost 3 bases and 2 bases respectively, with 16 bases between them. CDR1 is MDHEN, CDR2 SYDVKM, per germline. The CDR3 is 17 amino acids. This chain's CDR3 is CASSFIPTGPNTGELFF. CDR3 bases: TGTGCCAGCAGTTTCATCCCGACAGGCCCAAACACCGGGGAGCTGTTTTTT. Looking up the rest from reference TRBV28 and TRBJ2-2 gives the full variable domain: DVKVTQSSRYLVKRTGEKVFLECVQDMDHENMFWYRQDPGLGLRLIYFSYDVKMKEKGDIPEGYSVSREKKERFSLILESASTNQTSMYLCASSFIPTGPNTGELFFGEGSRLTVL.

This sequence joins TRBV5-1 and TRBJ2-7; 7 bases are shared with TRBD2. The CDR3 sequence is 14 residues long. Germline assignment: CDR1 SGHRS and CDR2 YFSETQ. Trimming at V came to 0 bases and at J to 7 bases, leaving 7 bases not matched to a gene. The CDR3 spells CASSLGDYLGEQYF. The CDR3 coding sequence is TGCGCCAGCAGCTTGGGGGACTACCTAGGGGAGCAGTACTTC.

This clonotype was seen many times. The V call is TRBV28, the J call TRBJ2-1, with TRBD2 matching over 13 bases. The ends lost 10 bases at V and 0 bases at J; junction bases unmatched: 15. CDR1 and CDR2 (germline): MDHEN, SYDVKM. The CDR3 loop spans 19 amino acids. Here the CDR3 reads CATLLAGLAGTSSYNEQFF. The DNA of the CDR3 is TGTGCCACCCTACTCGCGGGACTAGCGGGAACCTCCTCCTACAATGAGCAGTTCTTC.

This clonotype turned up a few times. The J gene is TRBJ2-5, the V gene TRBV9, with D tentatively TRBD2 (6 bases). Germline CDR1 SGDLS, CDR2 YYNGEE. This CDR3 is built from 16 residues. V was clipped by 0 bases and J by 2 bases, with 14 bases between them. The CDR3 DNA is TGTGCCAGCAGCGTAGGGGCTAGCGCATTACAAGAGACCCAGTACTTC. Translated, it gives CASSVGASALQETQYF.

This clonotype was found many times. The rearrangement links TRBV5-1 to TRBJ1-5; 7 bases are a match to TRBD1. The CDR3 extends over 14 amino acids. CDR1 and CDR2 (germline): SGHRS, YFSETQ. The junction had 3 bases not matched to a gene; V was cut back by 4 bases and J by 2 bases. CDR3 amino acids: CASSDGTGNQPQHF. CDR3 bases: TGCGCCAGCAGCGACGGGACAGGCAATCAGCCCCAGCATTTT.

This clonotype has more than one count but fewer than ten. The chain combines TRBV7-2 with TRBJ2-1; 7 nucleotides agree with TRBD1. With 5 bases clipped from V and 6 bases from J, the junction kept 7 bases outside the gene matches. Germline V gene sequence: CDR1 SGHTA, CDR2 FQGNSA. There are 14 residues in the CDR3. The CDR3 DNA reads TGTGCCAGCAGCCGAGGTCCAGGGGGCAATGAGCAGTTCTTC. Encoded protein: CASSRGPGGNEQFF.

This clonotype was counted many times. This chain links TRBV20-1 with TRBJ1-4; 12 nucleotides align to TRBD1. The CDR3 is 16 residues long. CDR1 DFQATT and CDR2 SNEGSKA come from the germline V gene (reference sequence). Trimming removed 3 bases from V and 11 bases from J; junction bases left unmatched: 13. CDR3 sequence (DNA): TGCAGTGCTAGTCCTGATCCGGGACAGGGGGCCTATAAACTGTTTTTT. Translated: CSASPDPGQGAYKLFF.

The V gene is TRBV29-1, the J gene TRBJ2-3, with D uncertain. Germline CDR1 reads SQVTM; CDR2 reads ANQGSEA. CDR3 size: 14 residues. The V gene lost 3 bases and the J gene lost 1 base, with 11 bases spanning the gap. The CDR3 bases are TGCAGCGTTGACCTTGGACGGGGCACAGATACGCAGTATTTT. The encoded protein is CSVDLGRGTDTQYF.

V is TRBV5-1 and J is TRBJ2-5, with TRBD1 identical over 8 bases. The CDR3 length is 14 residues. Looked up from germline, CDR1 is SGHRS and CDR2 is YFSETQ. V gave up 3 bases and J gave up 5 bases; unmatched junction bases: 6. DNA of the CDR3: TGCGCCAGCAGCTCTAGGACAGGGTGGGAGACCCAGTACTTC. It encodes CASSSRTGWETQYF.

There are a few counts of this clonotype. The V call is TRBV4-2, the J call TRBJ1-6, with TRBD1 as a possible D gene (5 bases). V was shortened by 5 bases and J by 8 bases, with 16 bases between the two germline ends. CDR3 length: 15 residues. Germline V CDR1 and CDR2: LGHNA, YNFKEQ. This CDR3 reads CASSATMGTHSPLHF. DNA of the CDR3: TGTGCCAGCAGCGCGACTATGGGGACCCATTCACCCCTCCACTTT.

This clonotype was counted at least ten times. The chain links TRBV20-1 to TRBJ2-3; D unresolved. Deletions cut 3 bases from V and 3 bases from J, with 7 bases between. Germline assignment: CDR1 DFQATT and CDR2 SNEGSKA (reference sequence). This CDR3 has 12 residues. Written as DNA, the CDR3 is TGCAGTGCTAGCGTCGAGACAGATACGCAGTATTTT. Its protein product is CSASVETDTQYF.

In its sample, this clonotype was seen a few times. This sequence joins TRBV14 and TRBJ1-5; a possible D gene is TRBD1 (5 bases). Germline lookup yields CDR1 SGHDN and CDR2 FVKESK. There are 19 residues in the CDR3. Trimming shortened V by 1 base and J by 0 bases, and 19 bases separated the two germline ends. The CDR3 DNA reads as TGTGCCAGCAGCCAAGGGTTTGCGGGACGGCACAATAGCAATCAGCCCCAGCATTTT. This gives the protein CASSQGFAGRHNSNQPQHF.

The V gene is TRBV5-6, the J gene TRBJ2-1; 11 nucleotides match TRBD2. Per the germline V gene, CDR1 is SGHDT and CDR2 is YYEEEE. This CDR3 has 19 residues. Trimming cost V 3 bases and J 1 base; bases outside gene matches: 12. The CDR3 nucleotides read TGTGCCAGCAGCTCAACTTATAGCGGGAGGGCCGGTTCCTACAATGAGCAGTTCTTC. Its translation is CASSSTYSGRAGSYNEQFF.

The genes are TRBV20-1 and TRBJ2-7; either TRBD1 or TRBD2 may supply D (5 bases each). CDR1 is DFQATT, CDR2 SNEGSKA, per germline (reference sequence). Trimming pared 0 bases from V and 2 bases from J, leaving 14 bases between. CDR3 length equals 15 residues. The CDR3, as DNA: TGCAGTGCTAGAGATCGGAGGCAAGGGGCCTACGAGCAGTACTTC. It encodes CSARDRRQGAYEQYF.

This clonotype was seen at least ten times. This chain uses TRBV6-2 or TRBV6-3 with TRBJ2-1; 14 nucleotides line up with TRBD2. CDR3 length: 15 residues. Losses at the gene ends were 8 bases for V and 6 bases for J; bases not matched to a gene: 6. Germline V lookup: CDR1 MNHEY, CDR2 SVGEGT. The DNA of the CDR3 is TGTGCCAGCTCGCAGGGACTAGCGGGAGCCAATGAGCAGTTCTTC. Translation: CASSQGLAGANEQFF.

This clonotype was counted only a few times. CDR3 sequence: CASTLVVGPQRNTEAFF. The CDR3 DNA reads TGTGCCAGCACCCTCGTGGTGGGGCCCCAGCGAAACACTGAAGCTTTCTTT. This sequence joins TRBV12-3 or TRBV12-4 and TRBJ1-1, with TRBD1 as a possible D gene (5 bases). The V end was cut by 7 bases, the J end by 2 bases, with 23 bases between. This CDR3 has 17 amino acids.

The chain uses TRBV20-1 and TRBJ2-3, with D maybe TRBD2 (5 bases). This CDR3 has 15 residues. V dropped 0 bases and J dropped 7 bases, with 17 bases sitting between them. Per the germline V gene, CDR1 is DFQATT and CDR2 is SNEGSKA (reference sequence). CDR3 in amino acids: CSARDLTNSLYTQYF. The DNA for the CDR3 is TGCAGTGCTAGAGATCTGACTAATAGTCTATATACGCAGTATTTT.

The table lists this clonotype with many counts. The chain recombines TRBV20-1 with TRBJ1-5; D ambiguous. This CDR3 spans 12 amino acids. Trimming took 3 bases from V and 7 from J, leaving 10 bases between them. Germline loops: CDR1 DFQATT, CDR2 SNEGSKA (reference sequence). The CDR3 loop is CSASSVSQPQHF. For the CDR3, the DNA is TGCAGTGCTAGCTCGGTTTCACAGCCCCAGCATTTT.

This clonotype was seen many times. The V and J genes are TRBV30 and TRBJ2-1; TRBD2 aligns across 11 bases. J gave up 9 bases and V 0 bases, and 4 bases lay outside the gene matches. Per germline, CDR1 GTSNPN and CDR2 SVGIG (reference sequence). CDR3 length: 14 residues. CDR3 sequence: CAWSVVAGGGEQFF. In DNA form, the CDR3 reads TGTGCCTGGAGTGTAGTAGCGGGAGGGGGTGAGCAGTTCTTC.

The V call is TRBV29-1, the J call TRBJ2-2; D is unclear. With 3 bases removed from V and 0 bases from J, the gap between germline ends came to 8 bases. The CDR3 is 14 amino acids. Germline V gene data show CDR1 as SQVTM and CDR2 as ANQGSEA. CDR3 region: CSVDRQTNTGELFF. For the CDR3, the DNA is TGCAGCGTTGACCGGCAGACGAACACCGGGGAGCTGTTTTTT.

In this sample, this clonotype turned up many times. The V gene is TRBV5-1, the J gene TRBJ2-7, with no clear D. The CDR3 has 13 residues. V lost 0 bases and J lost 2, with 6 bases in between. Germline assignment: CDR1 SGHRS and CDR2 YFSETQ. CDR3 region: CASSLESAYEQYF. The CDR3 bases are TGCGCCAGCAGCTTGGAATCGGCCTACGAGCAGTACTTC.

The table lists this clonotype with many counts. This chain links TRBV10-3 with TRBJ2-1; D perhaps matches TRBD2 (6 bases). V dropped 7 bases and J dropped 7 bases, with 17 bases sitting between them. The CDR3 contains 14 residues. Per the germline V gene, CDR1 is ENHRY and CDR2 is SYGVKD. Written as DNA, the CDR3 is TGTGCCATCAAGGAGGGAGCAGTACGTAATGAGCAGTTCTTC. Translation: CAIKEGAVRNEQFF.

This clonotype was observed a few times. The chain employs TRBV9 and TRBJ2-3; 11 bases match TRBD2. With V trimmed by 3 bases and J by 7 bases, 10 bases remained unmatched. The CDR3 contains 16 residues. In germline, CDR1 is SGDLS, CDR2 YYNGEE. The CDR3 region is CASSASSGRAGNTQYF. The CDR3 DNA is TGTGCCAGCAGCGCTAGTAGCGGGAGGGCCGGCAATACGCAGTATTTT.

This clonotype was found many times. The chain employs TRBV5-5 and TRBJ1-6, with a weak D call TRBD1 (5 bases). The CDR3 totals 15 residues. The V and J ends lost 0 bases and 6 bases respectively, with 10 bases between them. From germline, CDR1 is SGHKS and CDR2 YYEKEE (reference sequence). The CDR3 coding sequence is TGTGCCAGCAGCTTGGGAGGGGCATCTAATTCACCCCTCCACTTT. Translation: CASSLGGASNSPLHF.